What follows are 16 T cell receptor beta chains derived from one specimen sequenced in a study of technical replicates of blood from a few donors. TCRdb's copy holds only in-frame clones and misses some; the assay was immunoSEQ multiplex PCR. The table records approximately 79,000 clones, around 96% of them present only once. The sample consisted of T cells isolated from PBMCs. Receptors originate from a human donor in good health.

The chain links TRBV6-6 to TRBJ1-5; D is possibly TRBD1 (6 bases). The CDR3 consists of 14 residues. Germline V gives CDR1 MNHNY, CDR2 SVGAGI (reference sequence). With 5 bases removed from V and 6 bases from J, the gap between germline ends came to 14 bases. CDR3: CASSTDSLPQPQHF. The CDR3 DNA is TGTGCCAGCAGTACGGACAGTTTACCTCAGCCCCAGCATTTT.

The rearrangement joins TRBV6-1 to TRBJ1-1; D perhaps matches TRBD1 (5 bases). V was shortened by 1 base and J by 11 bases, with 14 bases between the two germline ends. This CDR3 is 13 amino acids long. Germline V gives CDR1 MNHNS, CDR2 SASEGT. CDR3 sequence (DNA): TGTGCCAGCAGTGAAGACAGGTCCCTATGGGCTTTCTTT. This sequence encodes CASSEDRSLWAFF.

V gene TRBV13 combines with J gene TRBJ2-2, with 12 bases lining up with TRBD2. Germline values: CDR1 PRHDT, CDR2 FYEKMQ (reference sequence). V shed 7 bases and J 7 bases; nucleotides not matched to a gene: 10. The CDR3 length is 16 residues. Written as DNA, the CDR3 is TGTGCCAGCACCAACCTAGCGGGAGGGCCAGACGGGGAGCTGTTTTTT. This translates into CASTNLAGGPDGELFF.

The DNA for the CDR3 is TGTGCCAGCGGGGAATACAGGGACGGCTACACCTTC. Its translation: CASGEYRDGYTF. J is TRBJ1-2 and V is TRBV27, with D tentatively TRBD1 (6 bases). This CDR3 comprises 12 residues. The V end lost 8 bases, the J end lost 8 bases, and 15 bases lay between the germline ends. Germline loops: CDR1 MNHEY, CDR2 SMNVEV (reference sequence).

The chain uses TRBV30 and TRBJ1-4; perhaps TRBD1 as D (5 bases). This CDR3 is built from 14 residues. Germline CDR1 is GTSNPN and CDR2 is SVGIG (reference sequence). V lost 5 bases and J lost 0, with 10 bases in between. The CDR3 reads CAWGWGATNEKLFF. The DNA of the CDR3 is TGTGCCTGGGGGTGGGGGGCAACTAATGAAAAACTGTTTTTT.

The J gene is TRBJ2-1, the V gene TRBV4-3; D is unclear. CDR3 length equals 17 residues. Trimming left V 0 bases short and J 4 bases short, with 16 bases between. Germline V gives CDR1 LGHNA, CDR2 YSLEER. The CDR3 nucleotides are TGCGCCAGCAGCCAAGATATGGCTCCCGGAGATTACAATGAGCAGTTCTTC. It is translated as CASSQDMAPGDYNEQFF.

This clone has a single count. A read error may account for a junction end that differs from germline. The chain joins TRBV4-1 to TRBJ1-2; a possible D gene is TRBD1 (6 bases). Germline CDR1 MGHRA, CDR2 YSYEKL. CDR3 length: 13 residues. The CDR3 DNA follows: TGCGCCAGCAGCCAAGAAAAACAGGGTGGCAACACCTTC. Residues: CASSQEKQGGNTF.

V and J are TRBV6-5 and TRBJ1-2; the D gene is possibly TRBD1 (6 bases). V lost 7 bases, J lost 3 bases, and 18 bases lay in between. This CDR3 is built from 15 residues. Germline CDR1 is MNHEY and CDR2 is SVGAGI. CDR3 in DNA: TGTGCCAGCAAGATAAACAGGGTTTCGGACTATGGCTACACCTTC. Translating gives CASKINRVSDYGYTF.

The CDR3 nucleotides are TGTGCCAGCAGTTTATCGAGCGGGACATCCTACGAGCAGTACTTC. It yields the protein CASSLSSGTSYEQYF. This sequence joins TRBV27 and TRBJ2-7, with a weak D call TRBD2 (7 bases). Trimming shortened V by 0 bases and J by 1 base, and 10 bases separated the two germline ends. The V gene's germline CDR1 is MNHEY and CDR2 SMNVEV (reference sequence). The CDR3 is 15 amino acids.

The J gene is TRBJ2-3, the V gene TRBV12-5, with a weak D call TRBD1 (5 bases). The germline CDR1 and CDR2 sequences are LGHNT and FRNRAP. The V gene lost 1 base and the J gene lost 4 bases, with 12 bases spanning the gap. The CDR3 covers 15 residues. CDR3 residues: CASGLEDISADTQYF. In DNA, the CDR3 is TGTGCTAGTGGTTTGGAGGACATAAGTGCAGATACGCAGTATTTT.

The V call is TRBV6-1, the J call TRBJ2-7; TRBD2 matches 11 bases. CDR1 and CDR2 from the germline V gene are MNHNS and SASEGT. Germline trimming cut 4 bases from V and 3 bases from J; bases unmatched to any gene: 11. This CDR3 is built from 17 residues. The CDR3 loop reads CASSVLDSGRDYYEQYF. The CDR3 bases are TGTGCCAGCAGTGTTTTGGATAGCGGGAGGGATTACTACGAGCAGTACTTC.

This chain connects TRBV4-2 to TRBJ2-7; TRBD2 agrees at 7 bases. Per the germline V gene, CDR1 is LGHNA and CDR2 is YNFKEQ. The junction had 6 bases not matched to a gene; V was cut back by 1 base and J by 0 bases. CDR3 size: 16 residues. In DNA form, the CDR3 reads TGTGCCAGCAGCCAAGCGGAGGGAGGGACCTCCTACGAGCAGTACTTC. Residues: CASSQAEGGTSYEQYF.

The CDR3 loop reads CASYYVYNEQFF. CDR3 coding DNA: TGCGCCAGCTATTATGTCTACAATGAGCAGTTCTTC. The chain uses TRBV5-1 and TRBJ2-1; D is unclear. V was cut by 7 bases and J by 3 bases, with 8 bases left in between. The CDR3 length is 12 residues. Germline-derived CDR1 and CDR2 are SGHRS and YFSETQ.

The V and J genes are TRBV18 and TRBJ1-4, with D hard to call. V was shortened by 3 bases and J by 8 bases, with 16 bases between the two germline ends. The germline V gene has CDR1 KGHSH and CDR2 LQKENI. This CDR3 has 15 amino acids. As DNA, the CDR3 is TGTGCCAGCTCACCTTTCGGGTCCGGCGAGGAAAAACTGTTTTTT. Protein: CASSPFGSGEEKLFF. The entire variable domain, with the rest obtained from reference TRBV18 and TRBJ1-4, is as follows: NAGVMQNPRHLVRRRGQEARLRCSPMKGHSHVYWYRQLPEEGLKFMVYLQKENIIDESGMPKERFSAEFPKEGPSILRIQQVVRGDSAAYFCASSPFGSGEEKLFFGSGTQLSVL.

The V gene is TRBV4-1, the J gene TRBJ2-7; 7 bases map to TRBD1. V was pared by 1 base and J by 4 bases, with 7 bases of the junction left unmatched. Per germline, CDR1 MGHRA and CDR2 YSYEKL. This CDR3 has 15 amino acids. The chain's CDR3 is CASSQAGGPRYEQYF. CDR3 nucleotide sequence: TGCGCCAGCAGCCAAGCAGGGGGACCAAGATACGAGCAGTACTTC.

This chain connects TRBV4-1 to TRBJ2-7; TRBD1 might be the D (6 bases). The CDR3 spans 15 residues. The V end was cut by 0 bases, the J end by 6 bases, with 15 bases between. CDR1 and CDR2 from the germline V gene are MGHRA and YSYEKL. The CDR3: CASSQERGQRGEQYF. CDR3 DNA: TGCGCCAGCAGCCAAGAACGCGGACAGAGAGGCGAGCAGTACTTC.